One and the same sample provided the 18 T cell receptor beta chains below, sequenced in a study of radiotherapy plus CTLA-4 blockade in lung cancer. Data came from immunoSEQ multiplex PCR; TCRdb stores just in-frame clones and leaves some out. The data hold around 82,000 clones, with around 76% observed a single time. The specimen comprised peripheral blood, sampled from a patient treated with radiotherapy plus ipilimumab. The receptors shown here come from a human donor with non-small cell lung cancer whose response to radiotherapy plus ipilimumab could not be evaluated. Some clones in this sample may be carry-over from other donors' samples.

The CDR3 spells CASSQVGARTGEGGYTF. The CDR3 DNA sequence: TGTGCCAGCAGCCAAGTTGGGGCACGGACAGGGGAAGGCGGCTACACCTTC. The gene calls are TRBV14 and TRBJ1-2; 9 bases are shared with TRBD1. This CDR3 has 17 amino acids. Germline CDR1 reads SGHDN; CDR2 reads FVKESK. V trimming: 1 base; J trimming: 8 bases; junction bases outside the gene matches: 14.

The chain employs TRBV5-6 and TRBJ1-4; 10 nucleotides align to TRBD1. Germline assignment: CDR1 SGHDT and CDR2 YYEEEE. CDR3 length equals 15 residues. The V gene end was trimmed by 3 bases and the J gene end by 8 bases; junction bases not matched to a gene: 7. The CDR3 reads CASSWPGQGDEKLFF. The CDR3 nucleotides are TGTGCCAGCAGCTGGCCAGGACAGGGGGACGAAAAACTGTTTTTT.

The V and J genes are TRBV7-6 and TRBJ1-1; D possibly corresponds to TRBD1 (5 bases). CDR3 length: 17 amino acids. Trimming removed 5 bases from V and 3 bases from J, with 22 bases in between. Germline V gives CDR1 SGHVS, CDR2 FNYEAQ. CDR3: CASSPRGAGLADTEAFF. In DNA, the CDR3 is TGTGCCAGCAGCCCTCGAGGGGCAGGTTTAGCGGACACTGAAGCTTTCTTT. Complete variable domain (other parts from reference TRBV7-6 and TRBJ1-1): GAGVSQSPRYKVTKRGQDVALRCDPISGHVSLYWYRQALGQGPEFLTYFNYEAQQDKSGLPNDRFSAERPEGSISTLTIQRTEQRDSAMYRCASSPRGAGLADTEAFFGQGTRLTVV.

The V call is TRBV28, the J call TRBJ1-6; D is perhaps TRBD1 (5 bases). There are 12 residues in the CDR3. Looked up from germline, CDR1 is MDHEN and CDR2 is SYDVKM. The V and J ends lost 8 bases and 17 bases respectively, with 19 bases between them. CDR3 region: CASGWGGARIHF. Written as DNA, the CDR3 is TGTGCCAGCGGGTGGGGAGGGGCTAGAATCCACTTT.

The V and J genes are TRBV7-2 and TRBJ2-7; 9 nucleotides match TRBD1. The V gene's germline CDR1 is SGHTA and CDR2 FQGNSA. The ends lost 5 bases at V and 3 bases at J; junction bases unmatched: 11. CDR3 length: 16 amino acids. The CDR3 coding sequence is TGTGCCAGCAGCGGTATGGGGACAGGGTTTCGCTACGAGCAGTACTTC. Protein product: CASSGMGTGFRYEQYF.

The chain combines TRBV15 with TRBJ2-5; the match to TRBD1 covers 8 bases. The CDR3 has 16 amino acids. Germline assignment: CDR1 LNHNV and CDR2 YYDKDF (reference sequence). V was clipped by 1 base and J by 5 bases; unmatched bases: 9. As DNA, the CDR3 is TGTGCCACCAGCAGAGGATCGACAGGGGCTCAGGAGACCCAGTACTTC. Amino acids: CATSRGSTGAQETQYF.

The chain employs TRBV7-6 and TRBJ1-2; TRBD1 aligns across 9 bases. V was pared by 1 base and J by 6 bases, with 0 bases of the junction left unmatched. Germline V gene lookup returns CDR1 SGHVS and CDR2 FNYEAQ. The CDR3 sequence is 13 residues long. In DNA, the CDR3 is TGTGCCAGCAGCTTAGGGACAGGGGATGGCTACACCTTC. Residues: CASSLGTGDGYTF.

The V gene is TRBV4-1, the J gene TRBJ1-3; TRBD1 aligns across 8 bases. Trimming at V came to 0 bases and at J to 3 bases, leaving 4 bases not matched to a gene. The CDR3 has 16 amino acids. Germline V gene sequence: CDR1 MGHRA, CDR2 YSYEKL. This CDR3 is CASSQDSDRGGNTIYF. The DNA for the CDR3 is TGCGCCAGCAGCCAAGACTCCGACAGGGGTGGAAACACCATATATTTT.

The CDR3 region is CASSLARGDRLSYEQYF. The CDR3 DNA sequence: TGTGCCAGCAGCTTAGCGCGGGGGGATCGGCTCTCCTACGAGCAGTACTTC. This rearrangement joins TRBV7-2 to TRBJ2-7, with 8 positions matching TRBD2. CDR1 and CDR2 (germline): SGHTA, FQGNSA. Trimming removed 0 bases from V and 0 bases from J; junction bases left unmatched: 7. The CDR3 runs to 17 residues.

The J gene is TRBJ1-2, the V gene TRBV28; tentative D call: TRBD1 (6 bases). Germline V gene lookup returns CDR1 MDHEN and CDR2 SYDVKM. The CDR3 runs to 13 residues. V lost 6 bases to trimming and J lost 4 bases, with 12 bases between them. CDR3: CASRGTGLYGYTF. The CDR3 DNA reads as TGTGCCAGCAGGGGAACAGGGCTCTATGGCTACACCTTC.

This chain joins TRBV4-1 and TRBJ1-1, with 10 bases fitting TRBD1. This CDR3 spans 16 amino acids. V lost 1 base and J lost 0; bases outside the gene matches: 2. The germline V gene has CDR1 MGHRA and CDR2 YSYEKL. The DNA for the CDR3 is TGCGCCAGCAGCCAAGGGGGACAGGGGATGAACACTGAAGCTTTCTTT. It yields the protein CASSQGGQGMNTEAFF.

CDR3 nucleotides: TGTGCCAGTAGTATAGAGGAGGGGACTAACACCGGGGAGCTGTTTTTT. Amino acids: CASSIEEGTNTGELFF. The V and J genes are TRBV19 and TRBJ2-2, with D perhaps matching TRBD2 (6 bases). The germline V gene has CDR1 LNHDA and CDR2 SQIVND (reference sequence). The CDR3 is 16 amino acids. V lost 0 bases to trimming and J lost 2 bases, with 10 bases between them.

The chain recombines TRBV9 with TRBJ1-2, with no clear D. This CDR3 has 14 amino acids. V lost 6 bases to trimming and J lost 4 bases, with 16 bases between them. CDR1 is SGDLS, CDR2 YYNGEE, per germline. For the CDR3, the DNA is TGTGCCAGCACGCCCCTACGGTTCTCCTATGGCTACACCTTC. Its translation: CASTPLRFSYGYTF.

The CDR3, as DNA: TGCGCCAGCAGCGATGCACACACAGATACGCAGTATTTT. Its protein is CASSDAHTDTQYF. The V and J genes are TRBV5-1 and TRBJ2-3; D not resolved. CDR1 SGHRS and CDR2 YFSETQ come from the germline V gene. This CDR3 comprises 13 residues. Deletions cut 4 bases from V and 2 bases from J, with 8 bases between.

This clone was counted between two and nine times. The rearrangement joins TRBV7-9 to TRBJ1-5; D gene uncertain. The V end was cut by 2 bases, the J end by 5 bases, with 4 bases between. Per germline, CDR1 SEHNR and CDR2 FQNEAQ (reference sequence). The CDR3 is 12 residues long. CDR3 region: CASSLTDQPQHF. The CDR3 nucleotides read TGTGCCAGCAGCTTAACAGATCAGCCCCAGCATTTT. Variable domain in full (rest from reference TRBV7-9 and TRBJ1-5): DTGVSQNPRHKITKRGQNVTFRCDPISEHNRLYWYRQTLGQGPEFLTYFQNEAQLEKSRLLSDRFSAERPKGSFSTLEIQRTEQGDSAMYLCASSLTDQPQHFGDGTRLSIL.

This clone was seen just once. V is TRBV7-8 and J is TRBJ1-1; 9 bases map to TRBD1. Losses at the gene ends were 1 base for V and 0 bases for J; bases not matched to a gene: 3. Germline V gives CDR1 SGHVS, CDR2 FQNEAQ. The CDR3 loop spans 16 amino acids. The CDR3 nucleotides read TGTGCCAGCAGCTTAGTGGACAGGGGCTTGAACACTGAAGCTTTCTTT. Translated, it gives CASSLVDRGLNTEAFF.

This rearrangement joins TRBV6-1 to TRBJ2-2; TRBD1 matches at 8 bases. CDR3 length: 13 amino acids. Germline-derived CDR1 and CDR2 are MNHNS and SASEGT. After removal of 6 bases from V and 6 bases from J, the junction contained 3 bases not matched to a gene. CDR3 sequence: CASRQGVAGELFF. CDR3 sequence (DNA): TGTGCCAGCAGACAGGGGGTTGCCGGGGAGCTGTTTTTT.

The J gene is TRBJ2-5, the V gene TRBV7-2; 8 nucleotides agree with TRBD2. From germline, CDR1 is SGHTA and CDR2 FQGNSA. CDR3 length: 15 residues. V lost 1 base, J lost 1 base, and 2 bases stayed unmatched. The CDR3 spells CASSLVAGGQETQYF. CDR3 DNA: TGTGCCAGCAGCTTAGTGGCGGGGGGCCAAGAGACCCAGTACTTC.